This passage covers 19 T cell receptor beta chains from one sample sequenced in a study of regulatory T cells in long-lasting Graves disease. Time point noted: persistent/refractory GD, antithyroid drugs over 5 years with positive TRAb. Following extraction of RNA from PBMCs, that RNA was used to make the TCR library. Construction of TCR beta libraries relied on iRepertoire HTBI primers and on Arm-PCR targeting CDR3 regions. MiXCR, run by TCRdb on the multiplex PCR reads, gives a single entry per CDR3 protein. The sample records 600,000 to 800,000 distinct CDR3 sequences, around 30% being singletons. This specimen was peripheral blood mononuclear cells (PBMCs), taken when the disease was refractory, from a patient treated with antithyroid drugs. The receptors come from a female donor with Graves disease.

The rearrangement uses TRBV5-6 and TRBJ1-5; D unresolved. The CDR3 has 12 residues. Looked up from germline, CDR1 is SGHDT and CDR2 is YYEEEE. V dropped 5 bases and J dropped 6 bases, with 9 bases sitting between them. The CDR3 spells CASSRGFQPQHF. The CDR3 nucleotides read TGTGCCAGCAGTCGGGGTTTTCAGCCCCAGCATTTT.

This clonotype was seen repeatedly, ten times or more. The chain carries TRBV28 and TRBJ1-2; tentatively, D is TRBD1 (6 bases). Trimming took 5 bases from V and 3 from J, leaving 10 bases between them. This CDR3 contains 13 residues. CDR1 is MDHEN, CDR2 SYDVKM, per germline. CDR3: CASSEQGHYGYTF. Written as DNA, the CDR3 is TGTGCCAGCAGTGAACAGGGACACTATGGCTACACCTTC.

This clonotype was observed a handful of times. The V and J genes are TRBV10-1 and TRBJ1-1; TRBD1 agrees at 9 bases. The CDR3 covers 14 residues. V shed 7 bases and J 3 bases; nucleotides not matched to a gene: 6. Germline V gives CDR1 WNHNN, CDR2 SYGVQD (reference sequence). CDR3 sequence (DNA): TGCGCCAGCAACCGGGACAGGGCGGACACTGAAGCTTTCTTT. Translated, it gives CASNRDRADTEAFF.

The rearrangement joins TRBV30 to TRBJ1-5; no clear D gene. V lost 0 bases, J lost 0 bases, and 6 bases lay in between. The CDR3 runs 14 residues. Germline lookup yields CDR1 GTSNPN and CDR2 SVGIG (reference sequence). CDR3 DNA sequence: TGTGCCTGGAGTGTATCCACTAGCAATCAGCCCCAGCATTTT. It specifies CAWSVSTSNQPQHF.

There are a few counts of this clonotype. This chain links TRBV6-2 or TRBV6-3 with TRBJ1-2; no reliable D call. The ends were cut back, 0 bases at V and 0 bases at J, with 8 bases in the middle. This CDR3 comprises 15 residues. Looked up from germline, CDR1 is MNHEY and CDR2 is SVGEGT. This CDR3 is CASSYSIPTNYGYTF. The CDR3 coding sequence is TGTGCCAGCAGTTACTCGATCCCGACTAACTATGGCTACACCTTC.

The V and J genes are TRBV7-9 and TRBJ2-7; no reliable D call. The V gene lost 5 bases and the J gene lost 6 bases, with 14 bases spanning the gap. Germline CDR1 is SEHNR and CDR2 is FQNEAQ (reference sequence). CDR3 size: 13 residues. Written as DNA, the CDR3 is TGTGCCAGCAGCCCCAACGCGGCTCTCGAGCAGTACTTC. Translated: CASSPNAALEQYF.

This clonotype was counted between two and nine times. The chain links TRBV30 to TRBJ1-2; a possible D gene is TRBD1 (5 bases). Germline V gene sequence: CDR1 GTSNPN, CDR2 SVGIG (reference sequence). V lost 1 base, J lost 4 bases, and 16 bases lay in between. CDR3 length: 15 amino acids. CDR3 nucleotides: TGTGCCTGGAGTGGATCGGAGGGGATGGGCTATGGCTACACCTTC. Amino acids: CAWSGSEGMGYGYTF.

This clonotype was picked up many times. The chain has TRBV6-1 and TRBJ1-2, with D possibly matching TRBD1 (5 bases). The germline V and J ends were trimmed by 2 bases and 4 bases, with 8 bases remaining between them. The CDR3 totals 13 residues. Germline values: CDR1 MNHNS, CDR2 SASEGT. For the CDR3, the DNA is TGTGCCAGCAGTGAACGACAGAGCTATGGCTACACCTTC. Residues: CASSERQSYGYTF.

This clonotype was counted a few times. The chain couples TRBV6-1 to TRBJ2-2; a possible D gene is TRBD2 (6 bases). Germline CDR1 reads MNHNS; CDR2 reads SASEGT. V dropped 6 bases and J dropped 0 bases, with 14 bases sitting between them. The CDR3 runs to 16 residues. The CDR3 bases are TGTGCCAGCAGGGACGGGGCGGGGTCGAACACCGGGGAGCTGTTTTTT. Translating it yields CASRDGAGSNTGELFF.

Remarks on this clonotype: The junction departs from germline at one end; a sequencing error may be responsible. The chain is built from TRBV11-2 and TRBJ1-1; D not certain. There are 13 residues in the CDR3. Germline V gene data show CDR1 as SGHAT and CDR2 as FQNNGV. The CDR3 DNA follows: TGTGCCAGCAGCCAAGTCTCGAACACTGGAGCTTTCTTT. This codes for CASSQVSNTGAFF.

This clonotype was recorded at least ten times. CDR3 sequence (DNA): TGTGCCAGCAGTTTTGGACCCCAAGAGACCCAGTACTTC. Amino acid sequence: CASSFGPQETQYF. The V gene is TRBV12-3 or TRBV12-4, the J gene TRBJ2-5; D not resolved. The CDR3 is made up of 13 amino acids. V gave up 3 bases and J gave up 1 base, with 6 bases separating them.

CDR3 nucleotides: TGTGCCAGCAGTTACTTTCGGGGGCAGGAGACCCAGTACTTC. Amino acids: CASSYFRGQETQYF. This sequence joins TRBV6-2 or TRBV6-3 and TRBJ2-5; D is perhaps TRBD1 or TRBD2 (6 bases each). Germline V CDR1 and CDR2: MNHEY, SVGEGT. The CDR3 totals 14 residues. V gave up 1 base and J gave up 5 bases, with 11 bases separating them.

This clonotype appeared a few times. The CDR3 protein is CASSDYTGGAYEQYF. The CDR3 DNA sequence: TGTGCCAGCAGTGATTACACAGGGGGCGCCTACGAGCAGTACTTC. The chain employs TRBV6-1 and TRBJ2-7, with 9 bases fitting TRBD1. J gave up 2 bases and V 3 bases, and 5 bases lay outside the gene matches. The CDR3 covers 15 residues. Germline V lookup: CDR1 MNHNS, CDR2 SASEGT.

J is TRBJ1-1 and V is TRBV10-3; D may be TRBD1 (6 bases). CDR1 ENHRY and CDR2 SYGVKD come from the germline V gene. V dropped 2 bases and J dropped 3 bases, with 13 bases sitting between them. The CDR3 extends over 15 amino acids. The CDR3 loop is CAISEEGGLYTEAFF. The CDR3 nucleotides are TGTGCCATCAGTGAGGAAGGGGGGCTCTACACTGAAGCTTTCTTT.

This clonotype was recorded a few times. The CDR3 DNA reads TGTGCCAGTCAGAGCTCTGGAAACACCATATATTTT. The encoded protein is CASQSSGNTIYF. The rearrangement joins TRBV19 to TRBJ1-3; unclear D gene. Per the germline V gene, CDR1 is LNHDA and CDR2 is SQIVND (reference sequence). The CDR3 has 12 residues. Trimming shortened V by 8 bases and J by 0 bases, and 5 bases separated the two germline ends.

The chain has TRBV6-2 or TRBV6-3 and TRBJ2-7; tentative D call: TRBD1 (6 bases). Germline V gene data show CDR1 as MNHEY and CDR2 as SVGEGT. CDR3 length equals 16 residues. V lost 2 bases, J lost 5 bases, and 19 bases lay in between. Here the CDR3 DNA reads TGTGCCAGCAGTTACGACCAACCGGAACAGGGCAACGAGCAGTACTTC. It codes for CASSYDQPEQGNEQYF.

The genes are TRBV6-1 and TRBJ2-7; possibly TRBD1 for D (6 bases). The CDR3 contains 18 residues. Trimming cost V 2 bases and J 5 bases, with 25 bases left between them. The V gene's germline CDR1 is MNHNS and CDR2 SASEGT. CDR3 sequence (DNA): TGTGCCAGCAGTGAAAAAATCGCTGGAGGCTATACAGGGAACGAGCAGTACTTC. Its protein is CASSEKIAGGYTGNEQYF.

As for this clonotype: Germline and junction disagree at one end, which may indicate a read error. This chain joins TRBV27 and TRBJ2-6, with 8 bases that match TRBD2. CDR1 and CDR2 from the germline V gene are MNHEY and SMNVEV (reference sequence). The CDR3 covers 19 residues. The CDR3 nucleotides are TGTGCCAGCAGCCCCCTAAAACTCGCGGGAGGATCTGAGGCCAACGTCCTGACTTTC. Encoded protein: CASSPLKLAGGSEANVLTF.

The chain's CDR3 is CASGQGADQPQHF. CDR3 sequence (DNA): TGTGCCAGCGGACAGGGGGCCGATCAGCCCCAGCATTTT. V is TRBV3-1 and J is TRBJ1-5; 11 bases fit TRBD1. The CDR3 totals 13 residues. V dropped 8 bases and J dropped 5; count of bases not matched to a gene: 2. In germline, CDR1 is LGHDT, CDR2 YNNKEL (reference sequence).